The next 3 T cell receptor beta chains were all read from a single sample in a study of spatial heterogeneity in lung cancer. In TCRdb, the 5' RACE reads were re-called with MiXCR into one record per CDR3 protein. This repertoire shows about 39,000 distinct CDR3 sequences, approximately 3% found once; its top ten account for around 36%. Time point: sample taken at primary tumor resection. This sample comprised normal lung tissue next to the tumor, obtained at surgery. These receptors originate from a male donor with early-stage non-small cell lung cancer.

The sample holds many counts of this clonotype. The final CDR3 position lacks the conserved phenylalanine or tryptophan, pointing to a likely read error. The limits of the CDR3 on the DNA are not certain, so only TCRdb's listed CDR3 is given. CDR3: CSVEDRGFIVL. This sequence joins TRBV29-1 and TRBJ2-7; TRBD1 was called by the table and not checked on the DNA. The length of the CDR3 is 11 amino acids, counting both ends. Germline CDR1 SQVTM, CDR2 ANQGSEA.

This clonotype was picked up many times. The rearrangement joins TRBV20-1 to TRBJ2-3; no definite D call. The V and J ends lost 5 bases and 6 bases respectively, with 9 bases between them. Germline V lookup: CDR1 DFQATT, CDR2 SNEGSKA (reference sequence). The CDR3 has 11 amino acids. The CDR3 nucleotides read TGCAGTGCTCTCCGTACGGATACGCAGTATTTT. Translation: CSALRTDTQYF.

This clonotype was seen many times. This chain joins TRBV24-1 and TRBJ2-5; 7 bases line up with TRBD1. V lost 9 bases to trimming and J lost 5 bases; unmatched junction nucleotides: 11. This CDR3 comprises 14 residues. Germline CDR1 is KGHDR and CDR2 is SFDVKD. The CDR3 DNA is TGTGCCACCGGCGACAAGAAGACAGGGGAGACCCAGTACTTC. It translates to CATGDKKTGETQYF.